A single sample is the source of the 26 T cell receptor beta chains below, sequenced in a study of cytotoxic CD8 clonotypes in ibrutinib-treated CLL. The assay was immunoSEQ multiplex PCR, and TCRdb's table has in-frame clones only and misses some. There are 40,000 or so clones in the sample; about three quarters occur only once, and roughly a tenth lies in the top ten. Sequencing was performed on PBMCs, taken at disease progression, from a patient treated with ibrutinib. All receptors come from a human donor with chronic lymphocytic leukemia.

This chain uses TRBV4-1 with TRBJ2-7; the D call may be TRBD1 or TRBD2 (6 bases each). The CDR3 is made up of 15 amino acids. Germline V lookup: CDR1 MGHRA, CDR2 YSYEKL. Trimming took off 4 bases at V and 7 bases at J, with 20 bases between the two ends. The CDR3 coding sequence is TGCGCCAGCAGCCGGGGGGCGGGGACCCTACGGGAGCAGTACTTC. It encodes CASSRGAGTLREQYF.

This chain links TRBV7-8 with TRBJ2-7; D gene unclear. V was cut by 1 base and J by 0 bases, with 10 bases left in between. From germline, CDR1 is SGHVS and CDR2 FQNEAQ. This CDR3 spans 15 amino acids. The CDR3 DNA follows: TGTGCCAGCAGCTTAGTGGGCAGAAGCTCCTACGAGCAGTACTTC. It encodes CASSLVGRSSYEQYF. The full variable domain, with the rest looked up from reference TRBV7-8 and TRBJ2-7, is GAGVSQSPRYKVAKRGQDVALRCDPISGHVSLFWYQQALGQGPEFLTYFQNEAQLDKSGLPSDRFFAERPEGSVSTLKIQRTQQEDSAVYLCASSLVGRSSYEQYFGPGTRLTVT.

This CDR3 is CASSLRSGELFF. CDR3 nucleotide sequence: TGTGCCAGCAGTTTACGTAGCGGGGAGCTGTTTTTT. The chain uses TRBV27 and TRBJ2-2, with unresolved D. Per the germline V gene, CDR1 is MNHEY and CDR2 is SMNVEV (reference sequence). CDR3 length: 12 residues. V lost 2 bases to trimming and J lost 7 bases, with 5 bases between them.

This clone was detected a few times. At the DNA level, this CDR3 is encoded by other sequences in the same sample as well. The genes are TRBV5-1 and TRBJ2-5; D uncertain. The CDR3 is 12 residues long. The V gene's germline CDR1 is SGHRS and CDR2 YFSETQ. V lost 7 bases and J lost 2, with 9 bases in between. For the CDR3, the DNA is TGCGCCAGCGGGCAGGTACAAGAGACCCAGTACTTC. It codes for CASGQVQETQYF.

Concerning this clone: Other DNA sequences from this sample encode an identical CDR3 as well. The CDR3 reads CASSGQGNTEAFF. The CDR3 DNA reads TGTGCCAGCAGTGGACAGGGTAACACTGAAGCTTTCTTT. The chain links TRBV2 to TRBJ1-1; 7 bases map to TRBD1. Per the germline V gene, CDR1 is SNHLY and CDR2 is FYNNEI. This CDR3 contains 13 residues. V lost 4 bases to trimming and J lost 2 bases; unmatched junction nucleotides: 1.

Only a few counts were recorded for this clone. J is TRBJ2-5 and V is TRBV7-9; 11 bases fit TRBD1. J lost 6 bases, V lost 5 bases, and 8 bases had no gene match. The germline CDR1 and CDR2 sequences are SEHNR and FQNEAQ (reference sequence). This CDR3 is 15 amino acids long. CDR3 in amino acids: CASSPRTGGIKTQYF. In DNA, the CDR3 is TGTGCCAGCAGCCCAAGGACAGGGGGCATCAAGACCCAGTACTTC.

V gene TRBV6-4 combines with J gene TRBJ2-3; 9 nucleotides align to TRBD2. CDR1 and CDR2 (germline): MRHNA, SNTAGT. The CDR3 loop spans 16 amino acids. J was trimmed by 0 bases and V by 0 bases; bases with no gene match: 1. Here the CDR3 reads CASSDSAGGSTDTQYF. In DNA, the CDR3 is TGTGCCAGCAGTGACTCGGCGGGAGGGAGCACAGATACGCAGTATTTT.

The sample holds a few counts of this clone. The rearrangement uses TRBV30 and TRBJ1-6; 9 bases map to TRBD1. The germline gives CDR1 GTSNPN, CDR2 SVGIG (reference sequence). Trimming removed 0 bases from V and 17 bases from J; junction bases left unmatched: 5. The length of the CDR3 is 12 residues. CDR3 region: CAWSVPGQGIHF. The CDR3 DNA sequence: TGTGCCTGGAGTGTTCCGGGACAGGGAATCCACTTT. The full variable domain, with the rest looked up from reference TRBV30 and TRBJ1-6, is SQTIHQWPATLVQPVGSPLSLECTVEGTSNPNLYWYRQAAGRGLQLLFYSVGIGQISSEVPQNLSASRPQDRQFILSSKKLLLSDSGFYLCAWSVPGQGIHFGNGTRLTVT.

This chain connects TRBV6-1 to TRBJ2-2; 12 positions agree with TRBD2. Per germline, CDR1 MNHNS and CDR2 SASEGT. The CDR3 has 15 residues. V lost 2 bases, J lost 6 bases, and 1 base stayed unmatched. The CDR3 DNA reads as TGTGCCAGCAGTGAACTAGCGGGGGGGCCCGGGGAGCTGTTTTTT. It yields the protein CASSELAGGPGELFF.

CDR3 coding DNA: TGCGCCAGCAGCCCCGACGGGGATAGTGAAGCTTTCTTT. Amino acid sequence: CASSPDGDSEAFF. The chain joins TRBV5-1 to TRBJ1-1; D uncertain. The germline CDR1 and CDR2 sequences are SGHRS and YFSETQ. The CDR3 totals 13 residues. Trimming pared 4 bases from V and 7 bases from J, leaving 14 bases between. Full variable domain (outside the CDR3, taken from reference TRBV5-1 and TRBJ1-1): KAGVTQTPRYLIKTRGQQVTLSCSPISGHRSVSWYQQTPGQGLQFLFEYFSETQRNKGNFPGRFSGRQFSNSRSEMNVSTLELGDSALYLCASSPDGDSEAFFGQGTRLTVV.

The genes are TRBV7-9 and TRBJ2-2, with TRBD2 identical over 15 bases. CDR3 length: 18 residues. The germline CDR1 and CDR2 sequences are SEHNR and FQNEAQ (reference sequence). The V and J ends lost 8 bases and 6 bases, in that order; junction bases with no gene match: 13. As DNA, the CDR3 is TGTGCCAGCTGGGGACTAGCGGGGGGACCAACCGGAGCCGGGGAGCTGTTTTTT. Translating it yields CASWGLAGGPTGAGELFF.

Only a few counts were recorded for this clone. CDR3 loop: CASSVAGGNYEQYF. CDR3 coding DNA: TGTGCCAGCAGCGTAGCTGGGGGAAACTACGAGCAGTACTTC. The chain couples TRBV9 to TRBJ2-7; possibly TRBD1 or TRBD2 for D (5 bases each). V lost 0 bases to trimming and J lost 3 bases, with 10 bases between them. The CDR3 extends over 14 amino acids. Looked up from germline, CDR1 is SGDLS and CDR2 is YYNGEE.

This chain's CDR3 is CASSFRLAGIADTQYF. CDR3 bases: TGTGCCAGCAGCTTCAGACTAGCAGGGATCGCAGATACGCAGTATTTT. This rearrangement joins TRBV9 to TRBJ2-3; 7 bases match TRBD2. CDR1 and CDR2 from the germline V gene are SGDLS and YYNGEE. The CDR3 contains 16 residues. V shed 4 bases, J shed 4 bases, and the junction held 12 bases outside the gene matches.

The CDR3 here is CPEREVYNEQFF. The DNA of the CDR3 is TGTCCTGAGCGGGAGGTCTACAATGAGCAGTTCTTC. This sequence joins TRBV27 and TRBJ2-1; 9 bases map to TRBD2. The CDR3 loop spans 12 amino acids. The germline gives CDR1 MNHEY, CDR2 SMNVEV (reference sequence).

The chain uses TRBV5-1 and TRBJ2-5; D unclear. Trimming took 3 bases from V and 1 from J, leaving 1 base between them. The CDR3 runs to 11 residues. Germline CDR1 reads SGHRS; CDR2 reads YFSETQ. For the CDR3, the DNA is TGCGCCAGCAGCTCCCAAGAGACCCAGTACTTC. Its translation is CASSSQETQYF.

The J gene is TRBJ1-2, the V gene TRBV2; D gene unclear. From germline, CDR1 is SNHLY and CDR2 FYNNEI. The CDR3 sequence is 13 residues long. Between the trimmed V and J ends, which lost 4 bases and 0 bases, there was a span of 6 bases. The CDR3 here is CASSGFPNYGYTF. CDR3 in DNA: TGTGCCAGCAGTGGATTTCCTAACTATGGCTACACCTTC.

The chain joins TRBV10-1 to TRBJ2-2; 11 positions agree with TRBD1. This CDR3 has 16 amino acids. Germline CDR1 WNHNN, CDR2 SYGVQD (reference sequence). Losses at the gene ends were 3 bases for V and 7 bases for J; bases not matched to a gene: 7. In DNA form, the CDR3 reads TGCGCCAGCAGTGAACGGACAGGGGGCCTAGGCGGGGAGCTGTTTTTT. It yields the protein CASSERTGGLGGELFF.

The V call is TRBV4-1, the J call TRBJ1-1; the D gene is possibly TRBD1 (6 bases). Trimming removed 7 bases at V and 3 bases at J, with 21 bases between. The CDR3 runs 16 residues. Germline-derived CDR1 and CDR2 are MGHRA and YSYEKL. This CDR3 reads CASTYTPQGSDTEAFF. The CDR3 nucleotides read TGCGCCAGCACCTACACTCCACAGGGATCGGACACTGAAGCTTTCTTT.

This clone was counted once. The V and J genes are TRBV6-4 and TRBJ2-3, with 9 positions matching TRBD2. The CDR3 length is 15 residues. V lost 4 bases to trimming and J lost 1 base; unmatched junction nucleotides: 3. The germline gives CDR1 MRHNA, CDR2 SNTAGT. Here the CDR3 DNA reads TGTGCCAGCAGTGTGGCTAGCGGGGGCACAGATACGCAGTATTTT. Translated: CASSVASGGTDTQYF.

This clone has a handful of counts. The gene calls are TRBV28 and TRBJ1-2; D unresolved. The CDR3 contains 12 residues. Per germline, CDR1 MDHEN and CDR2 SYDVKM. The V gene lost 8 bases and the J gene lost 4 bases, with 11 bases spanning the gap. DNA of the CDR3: TGTGCCAGCTCCCTCCGGTTCTATGGCTACACCTTC. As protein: CASSLRFYGYTF.

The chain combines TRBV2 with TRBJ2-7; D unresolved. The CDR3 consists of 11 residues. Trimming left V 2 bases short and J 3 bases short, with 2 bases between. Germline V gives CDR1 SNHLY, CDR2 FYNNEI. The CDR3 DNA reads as TGTGCCAGCAGTGAATTCTACGAGCAGTACTTC. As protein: CASSEFYEQYF.

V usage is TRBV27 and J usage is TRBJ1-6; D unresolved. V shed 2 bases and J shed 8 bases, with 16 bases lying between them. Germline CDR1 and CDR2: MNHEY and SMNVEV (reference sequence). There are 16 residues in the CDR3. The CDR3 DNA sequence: TGTGCCAGCAGTTTACTCGGGGTACGCTTGGATTCACCCCTCCACTTT. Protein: CASSLLGVRLDSPLHF.

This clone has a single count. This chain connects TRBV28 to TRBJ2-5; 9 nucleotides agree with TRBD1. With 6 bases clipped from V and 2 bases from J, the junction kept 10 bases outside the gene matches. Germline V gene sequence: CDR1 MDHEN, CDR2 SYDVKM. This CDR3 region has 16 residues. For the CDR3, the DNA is TGTGCCAGCAGAAGACAGGGGGGGTTGATGCAAGAGACCCAGTACTTC. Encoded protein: CASRRQGGLMQETQYF.

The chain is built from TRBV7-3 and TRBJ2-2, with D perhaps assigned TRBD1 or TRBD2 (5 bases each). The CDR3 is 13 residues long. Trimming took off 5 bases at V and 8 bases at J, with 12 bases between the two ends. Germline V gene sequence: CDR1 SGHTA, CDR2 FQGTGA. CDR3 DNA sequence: TGTGCCAGCAGCCCAAGGGGAGCGGGGGAGCTGTTTTTT. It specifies CASSPRGAGELFF.

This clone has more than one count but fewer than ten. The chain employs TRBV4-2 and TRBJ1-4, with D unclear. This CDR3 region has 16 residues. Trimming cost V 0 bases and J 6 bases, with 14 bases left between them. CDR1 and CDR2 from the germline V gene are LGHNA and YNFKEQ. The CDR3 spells CASSQDHILSDEKLFF. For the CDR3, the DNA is TGTGCCAGCAGCCAAGATCATATCCTTTCCGATGAAAAACTGTTTTTT.

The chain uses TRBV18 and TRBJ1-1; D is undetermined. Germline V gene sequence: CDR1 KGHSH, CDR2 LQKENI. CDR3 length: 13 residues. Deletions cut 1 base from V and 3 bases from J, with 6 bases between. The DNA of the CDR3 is TGTGCCAGCTCACCACAGGGCGACACTGAAGCTTTCTTT. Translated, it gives CASSPQGDTEAFF.